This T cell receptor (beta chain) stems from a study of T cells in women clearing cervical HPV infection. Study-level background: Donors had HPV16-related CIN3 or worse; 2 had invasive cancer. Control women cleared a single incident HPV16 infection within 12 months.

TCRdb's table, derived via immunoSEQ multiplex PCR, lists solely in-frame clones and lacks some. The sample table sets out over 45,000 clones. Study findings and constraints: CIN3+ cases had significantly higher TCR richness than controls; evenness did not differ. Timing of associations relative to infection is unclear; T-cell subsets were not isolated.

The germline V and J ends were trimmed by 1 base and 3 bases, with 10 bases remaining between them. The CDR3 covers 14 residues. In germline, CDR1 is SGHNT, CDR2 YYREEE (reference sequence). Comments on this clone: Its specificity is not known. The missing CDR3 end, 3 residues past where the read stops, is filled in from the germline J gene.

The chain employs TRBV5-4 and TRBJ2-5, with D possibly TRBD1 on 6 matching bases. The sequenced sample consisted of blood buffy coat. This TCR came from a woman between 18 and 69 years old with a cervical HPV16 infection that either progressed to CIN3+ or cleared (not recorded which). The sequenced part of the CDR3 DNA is TGTGCCAGCAGCTTGAACAGGGCCGAAGAGACC. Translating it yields CASSLNRAEET. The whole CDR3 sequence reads CASSLNRAEETQYF.